The sequence of this T cell receptor beta chain was determined in a study of CD8+CD57+ T cells in acquired aplastic anemia. In the study overall: 3 to 3.5 ug was the average amount of DNA from sorted CD4+ and CD8+ cells.

Findings and caveats of the study: Researchers reported that CD8+ Simpson's diversity was not significantly different in patients versus controls.

V was shortened by 4 bases and J by 6 bases, with 16 bases between the two germline ends. CDR1 is LNHDA and CDR2 is SQIVND in the germline V gene (reference sequence). The length of the CDR3 is 15 residues. CD8+CD57+ cell expansion, shown by flow cytometry, had occurred in the patients selected for sequencing. For CDR3 and TCR beta VDJ profiling, genomic DNA was the template used. MiXCR, applied by TCRdb to the reads, yields one record per CDR3 protein. This sample has about 180,000 distinct CDR3 sequences, with about 45% found just once. This clonotype has ten or more counts. The target antigen is unknown.

Sequencing input: sorted CD4+, CD8+, or CD8+CD57+ T cells (not recorded which) from PBMCs. V gene TRBV19 combines with J gene TRBJ2-4; no clear D. The source is a human donor with aplastic anemia. DNA of the CDR3: TGTGCCAGTAGTAAAATCCCCGTGGGTTTAAACATTCAGTACTTC. Translation: CASSKIPVGLNIQYF.